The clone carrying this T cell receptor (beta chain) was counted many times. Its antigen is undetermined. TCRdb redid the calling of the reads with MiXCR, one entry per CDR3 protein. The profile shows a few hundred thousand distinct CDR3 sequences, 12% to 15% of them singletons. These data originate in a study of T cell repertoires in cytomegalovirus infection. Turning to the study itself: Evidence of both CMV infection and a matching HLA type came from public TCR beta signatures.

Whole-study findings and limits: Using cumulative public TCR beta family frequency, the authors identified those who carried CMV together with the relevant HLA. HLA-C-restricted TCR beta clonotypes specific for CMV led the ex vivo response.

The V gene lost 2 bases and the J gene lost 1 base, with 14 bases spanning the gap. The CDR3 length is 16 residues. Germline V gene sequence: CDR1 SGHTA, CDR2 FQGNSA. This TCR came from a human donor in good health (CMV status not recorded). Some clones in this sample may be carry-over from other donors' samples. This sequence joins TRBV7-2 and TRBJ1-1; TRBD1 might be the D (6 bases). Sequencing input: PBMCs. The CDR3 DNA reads TGTGCCAGCAGCTTAAGGATGGGGGCCTCGAACACTGAAGCTTTCTTT. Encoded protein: CASSLRMGASNTEAFF.